The 3 T cell receptor beta chains below were found in one sample sequenced in a study of shared T cell receptors in the human thymus. Data came from immunoSEQ multiplex PCR; TCRdb stores just in-frame clones and leaves some out. The sample yields 720,000 or so clones, around 85% seen once. These same records also appear under a second study, on human thymus T cells.

What was sequenced was thymocytes. The receptors derive from a girl in the first two years of life with a congenital heart defect.

The chain is built from TRBV19 and TRBJ1-1; 8 nucleotides match TRBD1. The V and J ends lost 1 base and 4 bases, in that order; junction bases with no gene match: 11. There are 17 residues in the CDR3. The germline gives CDR1 LNHDA, CDR2 SQIVND (reference sequence). The chain's CDR3 is CASSIGDRRKASTEAFF. In DNA form, the CDR3 reads TGTGCCAGTAGTATAGGGGACAGGAGGAAGGCGTCCACTGAAGCTTTCTTT.

The CDR3 loop reads CAISESDRRYGYTF. DNA for the CDR3: TGTGCCATCAGTGAGTCGGACAGAAGGTATGGCTACACCTTC. V gene TRBV10-3 combines with J gene TRBJ1-2, with D maybe TRBD1 (6 bases). The CDR3 length is 14 residues. Trimming left V 0 bases short and J 5 bases short, with 10 bases between. Germline V lookup: CDR1 ENHRY, CDR2 SYGVKD.

The gene calls are TRBV4-3 and TRBJ1-4; possible D gene TRBD1, 6 bases. The germline V gene has CDR1 LGHNA and CDR2 YSLEER. The CDR3 sequence is 17 residues long. The V gene lost 0 bases and the J gene lost 2 bases, with 13 bases spanning the gap. The CDR3 region is CASSQDQRGQTNEKLFF. The DNA for the CDR3 is TGCGCCAGCAGCCAAGATCAGAGAGGACAGACTAATGAAAAACTGTTTTTT.